These T cell receptor beta chains were read from a single sample in a study of CD8 T cells in Susac syndrome. Each CDR3 protein gets one entry after TCRdb re-called the immunoSEQ multiplex PCR reads with MiXCR. The table lists under 150,000 distinct CDR3 sequences, 90% to 95% of them singletons. Input material: CD8+ T cells from PBMCs. The receptors come from a human donor in good health. Both conserved end residues are part of each CDR3. A D gene is named only where the DNA matches it firmly. For some rows the clone size is stated as once, few or many, or as a class when expanded; others skip it.

>NA|NA|TRBJ1-2|TRBV29-1
TGCAGCGTTGATGGGCAGGGCGACTATGGCTACACCTTC
CSVDGQGDYGYTF
>NA|TRBD2|TRBJ2-5|TRBV29-1
TGCAGCGTTGGGGGGACTAGCGGGAGGGAGACCCAGTACTTC
CSVGGTSGRETQYF
>NA|NA|TRBJ1-2|TRBV27
TGTGCCAGCACCTGGAGTGCGGGTGATAGCTATGGCTACACCTTC
CASTWSAGDSYGYTF
>NA|NA|TRBJ2-7|TRBV7-8
TGTGCCAGCAGCCTATTGGAGGACTATCTCTACGAGCAGTACTTC
CASSLLEDYLYEQYF
>NA|NA|TRBJ2-1|TRBV6-2/TRBV6-3
TGTGCCAGCAGCCCCATGGGACCAAGAAGTTATGAGCAGTTCTTC
CASSPMGPRSYEQFF
>NA|NA|TRBJ1-5|TRBV4-2
TGTGCCAGCAGCCAGGACCGGATATTGCAGCCCCAGCATTTT
CASSQDRILQPQHF
>NA|TRBD2|TRBJ2-3|TRBV20-1
TGCAGTGCTATTTACCAATTTGGGACTAGCGGAACAGATACGCAGTATTTT
CSAIYQFGTSGTDTQYF
>once|TRBD1|TRBJ2-5|TRBV28
TGTGCCAGCAGTCAATCCGGGACAGAGTACCAAGAGACCCAGTACTTC
CASSQSGTEYQETQYF
>NA|NA|TRBJ2-2|TRBV27
TGTGCCAGCAGTTTCGAGGGAACCGGGGAGCTGTTTTTT
CASSFEGTGELFF
>NA|TRBD1|TRBJ2-5|TRBV9
TGTGCCAGCAGCGCCGGGACAGCCGGGGAGACCCAGTACTTC
CASSAGTAGETQYF
>NA|TRBD1|TRBJ2-7|TRBV29-1
TGCAGCGGCGGGACAGGGGTAGGCGAGCAGTACTTC
CSGGTGVGEQYF
>NA|NA|TRBJ1-4|TRBV27
TGTGCCAGCAGTCTCTACCCTGGGGGGTTTGGAGAAAAACTGTTTTTT
CASSLYPGGFGEKLFF
>NA|TRBD2|TRBJ2-2|TRBV27
TGTGCCAGCAGTTTATCGGCTAGCGGGAGGGCCGGCGGGGAGCTGTTTTTT
CASSLSASGRAGGELFF
>once|TRBD1|TRBJ2-3|TRBV27
TGTGCCAGCAGTTCGGGACAGGGAGGGCTCTTCGATACGCAGTATTTT
CASSSGQGGLFDTQYF
>NA|TRBD2|TRBJ2-4|TRBV7-9
TGTGCCAGCAGCCCCCGACTAGCGGGAGAATCTAAAAACATTCAGTACTTC
CASSPRLAGESKNIQYF
>NA|TRBD1|TRBJ2-7|TRBV29-1
TGCAGCGGGAACAGGGGCGACCACGAGCAGTACTTC
CSGNRGDHEQYF
>NA|NA|TRBJ2-3|TRBV6-5
TGTGCCAGCACCGGTACCACAGATACGCAGTATTTT
CASTGTTDTQYF
>NA|NA|TRBJ1-2|TRBV4-3
TGCGCCAGCAGCCAAGCTAGGGCCTCCTCCTATGGCTACACCTTC
CASSQARASSYGYTF
>NA|NA|TRBJ2-5|TRBV7-9
TGTGCCAGCAGCTTATCCGACGTAGAGACCCAGTACTTC
CASSLSDVETQYF
>NA|TRBD2|TRBJ2-3|TRBV29-1
TGCAGCGTTGTCGGGAGGGCCGTTTCGGGAGATACGCAGTATTTT
CSVVGRAVSGDTQYF
>NA|TRBD1|TRBJ1-2|TRBV12-3/TRBV12-4
TGTGCCAGCAGTTTAGCGACCAGGGGGTATGGCTACACCTTC
CASSLATRGYGYTF
>NA|NA|TRBJ1-2|TRBV11-2
TGTGCCAGCAGCTTGATCGGTCAGACCTATGGCTACACCTTC
CASSLIGQTYGYTF
>NA|NA|TRBJ1-5|TRBV30
TGTGCCTGGACATCGTTCAATAGCAATCAGCCCCAGCATTTT
CAWTSFNSNQPQHF
>once|NA|TRBJ2-1|TRBV2
TGTGCCAGCAGTGAGTTAAACAATGAGCAGTTCTTC
CASSELNNEQFF
>NA|NA|TRBJ2-5|TRBV24-1
TGTGCCACCAGTGATTTTTTGGACAGCCAAGAGACCCAGTACTTC
CATSDFLDSQETQYF
>NA|NA|TRBJ2-1|TRBV14
TGTGCCAGCAGCCAATACCAGATACCCTCCAATGAGCAGTTCTTC
CASSQYQIPSNEQFF
>NA|NA|TRBJ2-7|TRBV27
TGTGCCAGCAGTTTAGATAGGGCCTACGAGCAGTACTTC
CASSLDRAYEQYF
>NA|NA|TRBJ2-7|TRBV5-1
TGCGCCAGCACCGAGACCCCGGTCTCCTACGAGCAGTACTTC
CASTETPVSYEQYF
>NA|TRBD1|TRBJ2-1|TRBV2
TGTGCCAGATGGCAGGGGGCGGTGGACTACAATGAGCAGTTCTTC
CARWQGAVDYNEQFF
>NA|NA|TRBJ1-1|TRBV20-1
TGCAGTGCTCCCGGGGGCGAGGCTTTCTTT
CSAPGGEAFF
>NA|NA|TRBJ1-1|TRBV9
TGTGCCAGCAGCGCCACGGGGCAGAACACTGAAGCTTTCTTT
CASSATGQNTEAFF
>NA|TRBD1|TRBJ2-1|TRBV24-1
TGTGCCAACCCACCGGGACAGGGTCGGAATGAGCAGTTCTTC
CANPPGQGRNEQFF
>NA|NA|TRBJ2-1|TRBV27
TGTGCCAGCAGTTCGGGGCTAGCGATAAATGAGCAGTTCTTC
CASSSGLAINEQFF
>NA|NA|TRBJ2-2|TRBV20-1
TGCAGTGCTAGACTAGTTCCCGGGGAGCTGTTTTTT
CSARLVPGELFF
>NA|NA|TRBJ1-2|TRBV29-1
TGCAGCGTTGGGGGCACGACAGACCGAAACTATGGCTACACCTTC
CSVGGTTDRNYGYTF
>NA|TRBD2|TRBJ2-5|TRBV15
TGTGCCACCAGCAGAGATTTAGTGGGAGGGCCGGAGACCCAGTACTTC
CATSRDLVGGPETQYF
>NA|TRBD1|TRBJ2-7|TRBV25-1
TGTGCCAGCAGTGATACCCGGGACAGCTACGAGCAGTACTTC
CASSDTRDSYEQYF
>NA|TRBD1|TRBJ1-5|TRBV7-7
TGTGCCAGCAGCTTAGGTCCGGGACAGGGCAATCAGCCCCAGCATTTT
CASSLGPGQGNQPQHF
>NA|TRBD2|TRBJ2-3|TRBV7-8
TGTGCCAGTGCCCCTGGGGGGAGGGGAGCAGATACGCAGTATTTT
CASAPGGRGADTQYF
>NA|NA|TRBJ2-1|TRBV27
TGTGCCAGCAGTTTTAGGGGAGTAGGCTCCTACAATGAGCAGTTCTTC
CASSFRGVGSYNEQFF
>NA|TRBD2|TRBJ2-1|TRBV9
TGTGCCAGCAGCTCCCGATTCGCGGGAGTGAATGAGCAGTTCTTC
CASSSRFAGVNEQFF
>NA|NA|TRBJ2-7|TRBV4-3
TGCGCCAGCAGCCAAGGAGGGGCTTCCTTCTACGAGCAGTACTTC
CASSQGGASFYEQYF
>NA|NA|TRBJ2-6|TRBV15
TGTGCCACCAGCGGACGGGCCAACGTCCTGACTTTC
CATSGRANVLTF
>NA|TRBD1|TRBJ2-7|TRBV20-1
TGCAGTGCTAGAGCGACAGGGGGGTACGAGCAGTACTTC
CSARATGGYEQYF
>NA|NA|TRBJ2-1|TRBV2
TGTGCCAGCAGCGAATGGGTTAATGAGCAGTTCTTC
CASSEWVNEQFF
>NA|NA|TRBJ1-1|TRBV13
TGTGCCAGCAGCGAAACCGACGGCAGGGTGCCCACTGAAGCTTTCTTT
CASSETDGRVPTEAFF